A single sample is the source of the 17 T cell receptor beta chains below, sequenced in a study of vaccination and CD4 T cells after COVID-19. The treatment here: 10-day PBMC culture with coronavirus spike peptide pools or control peptides (ViraFEST assay). For these receptors, no antigen is known. Sequencing of DNA taken from cultured CD4+ T cells relied on the Oncomine TCR Beta short-read assay. TCRdb fed the PCR reads into MiXCR, producing one record per CDR3 protein. The data hold tens of thousands of distinct CDR3 sequences, with roughly 53% observed a single time. Sequencing used CD4+ T cells from blood, cultured in vitro. These receptors all stem from a human donor who had recovered from COVID-19.

This clonotype was seen a handful of times. The chain combines TRBV7-2 with TRBJ1-2; D gene ambiguous. CDR1 and CDR2 from the germline V gene are SGHTA and FQGNSA. The V end was cut by 1 base, the J end by 8 bases, with 14 bases between. The CDR3 is 14 amino acids. The CDR3 DNA reads as TGTGCCAGCAGCTTAGAAGTGTCGTACGGGGGCTACACCTTC. Translating it yields CASSLEVSYGGYTF.

The chain links TRBV6-1 to TRBJ2-2; 9 positions agree with TRBD1. There are 16 residues in the CDR3. Germline V gives CDR1 MNHNS, CDR2 SASEGT. With 2 bases clipped from V and 1 base from J, the junction kept 2 bases outside the gene matches. The CDR3 bases are TGTGCCAGCAGTGAAAAGGACAGGGGGAACACCGGGGAGCTGTTTTTT. The encoded protein is CASSEKDRGNTGELFF.

This clonotype has only a few counts. This chain uses TRBV27 with TRBJ2-5; D gene unclear. Trimming left V 10 bases short and J 0 bases short, with 9 bases between. The CDR3 covers 12 residues. Germline V gene sequence: CDR1 MNHEY, CDR2 SMNVEV (reference sequence). CDR3 sequence (DNA): TGTGCCATCGGACGTTACCAAGAGACCCAGTACTTC. This translates into CAIGRYQETQYF.

The V gene is TRBV5-1, the J gene TRBJ1-1; D ambiguous. CDR1 is SGHRS, CDR2 YFSETQ, per germline. CDR3 length equals 14 residues. V lost 6 bases and J lost 5, with 17 bases in between. CDR3 in DNA: TGCGCCAGCACATCTGAAGGGCAGTTTACTGAAGCTTTCTTT. This sequence encodes CASTSEGQFTEAFF. Drawing the rest from reference TRBV5-1 and TRBJ1-1, the complete variable domain is KAGVTQTPRYLIKTRGQQVTLSCSPISGHRSVSWYQQTPGQGLQFLFEYFSETQRNKGNFPGRFSGRQFSNSRSEMNVSTLELGDSALYLCASTSEGQFTEAFFGQGTRLTVV.

The chain employs TRBV10-3 and TRBJ1-5; TRBD1 is a possible D gene (5 bases). Deletions cut 2 bases from V and 5 bases from J, with 10 bases between. Germline-derived CDR1 and CDR2 are ENHRY and SYGVKD. This CDR3 is 14 amino acids long. The CDR3 bases are TGTGCCATCAGTGAGGTGGGGCTAGATCAGCCCCAGCATTTT. This gives the protein CAISEVGLDQPQHF.

By sample fraction, this clonotype is medium-sized (0.01 to 0.1%). The CDR3 DNA sequence: TGTGCCACCAGCAGAGGGACAGGGAACACCGGGGAGCTGTTTTTT. Encoded protein: CATSRGTGNTGELFF. The chain couples TRBV15 to TRBJ2-2; 7 positions agree with TRBD1. Per germline, CDR1 LNHNV and CDR2 YYDKDF (reference sequence). The CDR3 is 15 residues long. With 1 base clipped from V and 1 base from J, the junction kept 0 bases outside the gene matches.

The chain links TRBV20-1 to TRBJ1-1; D gene uncertain. Per the germline V gene, CDR1 is DFQATT and CDR2 is SNEGSKA (reference sequence). The CDR3 has 14 residues. V lost 5 bases and J lost 3, with 16 bases in between. Written as DNA, the CDR3 is TGCAGTGCTCTAGCCGGCCTTGGGGACACTGAAGCTTTCTTT. It is translated as CSALAGLGDTEAFF.

This clonotype was counted only a few times. The chain uses TRBV6-1 and TRBJ1-2; D is uncertain. Trimming stripped 6 bases from V and 10 bases from J, with 18 bases between. Germline V gene data show CDR1 as MNHNS and CDR2 as SASEGT. The CDR3 spans 13 residues. In nucleotides, the CDR3 is TGTGCCAGCAGCCGCAGCAGGACCCCATCCTACACCTTC. As protein: CASSRSRTPSYTF.

The chain couples TRBV10-3 to TRBJ2-7; weak D call: TRBD1 (6 bases). This CDR3 has 12 amino acids. V lost 8 bases and J 2 bases, leaving 10 bases between the germline ends. Germline lookup yields CDR1 ENHRY and CDR2 SYGVKD. Written as DNA, the CDR3 is TGTGCCATCTCACAGGGACCCTACGAGCAGTACTTC. Its protein is CAISQGPYEQYF.

This chain connects TRBV6-1 to TRBJ1-1; 8 bases are shared with TRBD1. From germline, CDR1 is MNHNS and CDR2 SASEGT. This CDR3 has 15 residues. J was trimmed by 0 bases and V by 6 bases; bases with no gene match: 6. This CDR3 reads CASSLNRGLNTEAFF. The CDR3 bases are TGTGCCAGCAGCCTCAACAGGGGGTTGAACACTGAAGCTTTCTTT.

V and J are TRBV7-3 and TRBJ2-1; D is possibly TRBD1 (6 bases). With 2 bases removed from V and 10 bases from J, the gap between germline ends came to 15 bases. CDR1 SGHTA and CDR2 FQGTGA come from the germline V gene. The CDR3 contains 14 residues. In DNA form, the CDR3 reads TGTGCCAGCAGCTTAGCTAACAGGGTCTCCGAGCAGTTCTTC. It yields the protein CASSLANRVSEQFF.

The chain recombines TRBV12-3 or TRBV12-4 with TRBJ2-7; tentatively, D is TRBD1 (5 bases). V was trimmed by 0 bases and J by 4 bases, leaving 7 bases between them. The CDR3 is made up of 13 amino acids. The CDR3 region is CASSLAGQYEQYF. The CDR3, as DNA: TGTGCCAGCAGTTTAGCGGGGCAGTACGAGCAGTACTTC.

V and J are TRBV7-3 and TRBJ1-2, with 9 bases that match TRBD1. The CDR3 covers 15 residues. Per germline, CDR1 SGHTA and CDR2 FQGTGA. The V and J ends lost 3 bases and 2 bases, in that order; junction bases with no gene match: 4. For the CDR3, the DNA is TGTGCCAGCAGCTTGGGGACAGGGAGGAACTATGGCTACACCTTC. Translation: CASSLGTGRNYGYTF.

The V gene is TRBV6-5, the J gene TRBJ1-4, with TRBD1 matching 7 bases. In germline, CDR1 is MNHEY, CDR2 SVGAGI. This CDR3 has 15 residues. V lost 4 bases to trimming and J lost 8 bases; unmatched junction nucleotides: 10. CDR3 coding DNA: TGTGCCAGCAGTTCGTCCAGGGACAGTTTCGAAAAACTGTTTTTT. Translation gives CASSSSRDSFEKLFF.

A few counts support this clonotype. The J gene is TRBJ1-1, the V gene TRBV20-1, with TRBD1 matching 10 bases. Germline assignment: CDR1 DFQATT and CDR2 SNEGSKA (reference sequence). V was clipped by 6 bases and J by 6 bases; unmatched bases: 7. This CDR3 contains 13 residues. This CDR3 reads CSARTGGSSEAFF. The DNA for the CDR3 is TGCAGTGCCAGGACAGGGGGAAGCTCTGAAGCTTTCTTT.

The chain recombines TRBV2 with TRBJ1-2; D unclear. This CDR3 region has 12 residues. The V and J ends lost 2 bases and 8 bases respectively, with 9 bases between them. Germline-derived CDR1 and CDR2 are SNHLY and FYNNEI. The CDR3 coding sequence is TGTGCCAGCAGTGAAACGGCGACGGGCTACACCTTC. This codes for CASSETATGYTF.

This clonotype was recorded a few times. The chain has TRBV27 and TRBJ1-2; TRBD1 might be the D (5 bases). Trimming stripped 5 bases from V and 1 base from J, with 11 bases between. This CDR3 has 14 residues. The germline gives CDR1 MNHEY, CDR2 SMNVEV (reference sequence). CDR3 nucleotide sequence: TGTGCCAGCAGTCCCACTAGGGGTAACTATGGCTACACCTTC. It specifies CASSPTRGNYGYTF.